The rows below give T cell receptor beta chains drawn from one sample of a study of shared clonotypes between healthy human individuals. Sequencing used immunoSEQ multiplex PCR; TCRdb keeps in-frame clones, though not all of them. This sample has almost 750,000 clones; approximately 77% occur once, and the top ten carry roughly 1.8%. The specimen was memory CD4+ T cells sorted from blood. These receptors originate from a woman between 25 and 40 years old in good health. Both conserved end residues are part of each CDR3. A D gene is named only where the DNA matches it firmly. Only part of the rows carry a size: once, few, many, or a class if the clone is expanded.

j_call	d_call	clone_size	cdr3_length	v_call	cdr3_nt	cdr3_aa
TRBJ2-5	TRBD2	NA	15	TRBV19	TGTGCCAGTAGTTCACTAGCGGGGGACCGGGAGACCCAGTACTTC	CASSSLAGDRETQYF
TRBJ1-5	NA	few	16	TRBV7-2	TGTGCCAGCAGAACCGACAGCCTTTCCAACAATCAGCCCCAGCATTTT	CASRTDSLSNNQPQHF
TRBJ2-2	NA	NA	16	TRBV7-8	TGTGCCAGCAGCGCTCAACAGGGAAGGAAAACCGGGGAGCTGTTTTTT	CASSAQQGRKTGELFF
TRBJ1-2	NA	NA	13	TRBV6-1	TGTGCCAGCAACCAGGGACATAACTATGGCTACACCTTC	CASNQGHNYGYTF
TRBJ1-1	NA	NA	16	TRBV7-6	TGTGCCAGCATCCCCCGCCCCACAGACGGGAACACTGAAGCTTTCTTT	CASIPRPTDGNTEAFF
TRBJ2-7	NA	NA	15	TRBV18	TGTGCCAGCTCACCCGGCGGGACGGCTACCTACGAGCAGTACTTC	CASSPGGTATYEQYF
TRBJ1-4	NA	NA	14	TRBV27	TGTGCCAGCAGTAAACAGGGCGCGAATGAAAAACTGTTTTTT	CASSKQGANEKLFF
TRBJ1-2	NA	NA	13	TRBV12-5	TGTGCTAGTGGTTTAGGGACCCTCTATGGCTACACCTTC	CASGLGTLYGYTF
TRBJ2-1	NA	NA	16	TRBV5-1	TGCGCCAGCAGCTTGGGAGGCCAGCCCTCCTACAATGAGCAGTTCTTC	CASSLGGQPSYNEQFF
TRBJ1-5	NA	few	14	TRBV6-6	TGTGCCAGCAACAGGGTGAGGTTAGGTCAGCCCCAGCATTTT	CASNRVRLGQPQHF
TRBJ2-7	NA	NA	15	TRBV28	TGTGCCAGCAGTTTTGCAGGACCCATGCAGTACGAGCAGTACTTC	CASSFAGPMQYEQYF
TRBJ2-1	NA	few	15	TRBV27	TGTGCCAGCAGTGCCACTAGGACGCGGGGCTATGAGCAGTTCTTC	CASSATRTRGYEQFF
TRBJ1-4	NA	NA	14	TRBV28	TGTGCCAGCAGTTTGGGGGGAGCTAATGAAAAACTGTTTTTT	CASSLGGANEKLFF
TRBJ2-3	NA	NA	12	TRBV27	TGTGCCAGCAGTTTCCGACTGGATACGCAGTATTTT	CASSFRLDTQYF
TRBJ2-5	NA	NA	17	TRBV27	TGTGCCAGCAGTTTAGTAAGTTCTAGGCGGCGGCAAGAGACCCAGTACTTC	CASSLVSSRRRQETQYF
TRBJ2-7	TRBD2	once	14	TRBV7-2	TGTGCCAGCAGCCCGGCTAGCGGGCCTTACGAGCAGTACTTC	CASSPASGPYEQYF
TRBJ1-3	NA	once	16	TRBV7-9	TGTGCCAGCAGCGCACCCGGGTCTAGCTCTGGAAACACCATATATTTT	CASSAPGSSSGNTIYF
TRBJ2-4	TRBD1	few	15	TRBV2	TGTGCCAGCAGAATACAGGGGGCGGCCAAAAACATTCAGTACTTC	CASRIQGAAKNIQYF
TRBJ1-5	NA	NA	16	TRBV28	TGTGCCAGCAGCAAACGGACACAGGGATGGAATCAGCCCCAGCATTTT	CASSKRTQGWNQPQHF
TRBJ2-7	NA	NA	13	TRBV19	TGTGCCAGTAGTCGGACAGAGACCTACGAGCAGTACTTC	CASSRTETYEQYF
TRBJ1-2	NA	few	14	TRBV5-4	TGTGCCAGCAGCCCAGGAGGGCAGGGCTATGGCTACACCTTC	CASSPGGQGYGYTF
TRBJ2-1	TRBD2	few	13	TRBV5-5	TGTGCCAGCAGGCCGCGGGAGGGGGATGAGCAGTTCTTC	CASRPREGDEQFF
TRBJ1-5	TRBD1	NA	13	TRBV2	TGTGCCAGCAGACCTACAGGGGGACAGCCCCAGCATTTT	CASRPTGGQPQHF
TRBJ2-1	NA	NA	15	TRBV5-1	TGCGCCAGCAGCTTGTCCTCGGGAGCTTACAATGAGCAGTTCTTC	CASSLSSGAYNEQFF
TRBJ2-1	NA	NA	15	TRBV7-9	TGTGCCAGCAGCCTTATAGTAAGCGTTGGCAATGAGCAGTTCTTC	CASSLIVSVGNEQFF
TRBJ2-1	NA	NA	14	TRBV7-9	TGTGCCAGCAGCTTAGGAGACGGGGGCGGCGAGCAGTTCTTC	CASSLGDGGGEQFF
TRBJ2-7	NA	once	16	TRBV5-6	TGTGCCAGCAGCTTGTTTAAGGGGTCCACCTATTACGAGCAGTACTTC	CASSLFKGSTYYEQYF
TRBJ2-7	TRBD2	NA	13	TRBV7-8	TGTGCCAGCAGTAGGACTAGCTCTTACGAGCAGTACTTC	CASSRTSSYEQYF
TRBJ2-2	NA	many	15	TRBV28	TGTGCCAGCAGTTTGGTTGCGGCCGTAACCGGGGAGCTGTTTTTT	CASSLVAAVTGELFF
TRBJ2-1	TRBD2	NA	14	TRBV7-2	TGTGCCAGCAGCATGGGACTAGCGGACAATGAGCAGTTCTTC	CASSMGLADNEQFF
TRBJ2-5	TRBD2	many	15	TRBV6-1	TGTGCCAGCTCTGTGGGAGGGCAACTCCAAGAGACCCAGTACTTC	CASSVGGQLQETQYF
TRBJ2-2	TRBD2	few	14	TRBV15	TGTGCCACTTTAGCGGGATTGAACACCGGGGAGCTGTTTTTT	CATLAGLNTGELFF
TRBJ2-7	NA	NA	13	TRBV2	TGTGCCAGCAGTGTTGGGATGACCTACGAGCAGTACTTC	CASSVGMTYEQYF